What follows are 3 T cell receptor beta chains derived from one specimen sequenced in a study of blood T cell repertoires in COVID-19. Using immunoSEQ multiplex PCR, the repertoire was profiled, and TCRdb retains in-frame clones only, with some absent. The data contain 170,000 or so clones, approximately 86% of them seen just once; the ten biggest clones take up about 2.5%. Sequencing used peripheral blood. These receptors were collected from a man aged 35 to 55 with active or convalescent COVID-19.

The V gene is TRBV5-5, the J gene TRBJ1-5; the match to TRBD1 covers 9 bases. V lost 5 bases, J lost 4 bases, and 7 bases stayed unmatched. CDR3 length equals 15 residues. Germline V CDR1 and CDR2: SGHKS, YYEKEE (reference sequence). CDR3 amino acids: CASRLRTGVNQPQHF. For the CDR3, the DNA is TGTGCCAGCAGGTTACGGACAGGGGTGAATCAGCCCCAGCATTTT.

V usage is TRBV11-2 and J usage is TRBJ1-6, with TRBD1 matching 7 bases. With V trimmed by 5 bases and J by 0 bases, 4 bases remained unmatched. Per the germline V gene, CDR1 is SGHAT and CDR2 is FQNNGV. There are 16 residues in the CDR3. The CDR3 is CASSPQGRSYNSPLHF. The CDR3 region has the DNA TGTGCCAGCAGCCCACAGGGGCGCTCCTATAATTCACCCCTCCACTTT. The full variable domain, its missing parts supplied by reference TRBV11-2 and TRBJ1-6, is EAGVAQSPRYKIIEKRQSVAFWCNPISGHATLYWYQQILGQGPKLLIQFQNNGVVDDSQLPKDRFSAERLKGVDSTLKIQPAKLEDSAVYLCASSPQGRSYNSPLHFGNGTRLTVT.

The chain employs TRBV13 and TRBJ2-3; 13 bases fit TRBD2. CDR3 length: 17 residues. Germline loops: CDR1 PRHDT, CDR2 FYEKMQ (reference sequence). Trimming took 5 bases from V and 0 from J; bases not matched to a gene: 5. For the CDR3, the DNA is TGTGCCAGCAGCCTCCGACTAGCGGGGGGCAGCACAGATACGCAGTATTTT. Protein sequence: CASSLRLAGGSTDTQYF.